One TCR beta chain is described in this entry. Its antigen target is currently unknown. Per-nucleotide qualities are absent, and no much larger clonotype sits a single base away. CDR1 and CDR2 were assigned from the germline V gene as SGHRS and YFSETQ. The CDR3 numbers 18 residues from cysteine through phenylalanine. Only the CDR3 portion is preserved as DNA: 54 bases, with reading frame beginning at the first base. Trimming at the junction amounts to 3 bases on V and 0 bases on J, and the germline ends lie 16 bases apart. One collaborating source in Seattle enrolled patients during active infection and followed them longitudinally through the course of disease. Collaborating institutions collected whole blood in K2EDTA tubes following their own protocols. For TCRbeta analysis, collaborators shipped samples in one of three forms: frozen whole blood, isolated PBMCs, or DNA extracted from either of those sample types.

This sample was taken from a study of blood T cell repertoires in COVID-19 (dated by TCRdb to about 2020). For the study in its entirety: Samples covering the acute and convalescent phases of COVID-19 were provided by collaborators in the United States, Italy and Spain. The material from the prospective study consisted of cDNA or gDNA derived from T cells, B-cell-depleted T cells, or PBMCs. Deeply sampled blood TCRbeta repertoires from subjects exposed to, actively infected with, or recovered from COVID-19 were included in the dataset. The repertoires were released in a freely available public database intended as a resource for research on the immune response to SARS-CoV-2. The samples were drawn from two sources: the first 160 participants of the ongoing ImmuneRACE study, and some 1,300 subjects contributed by 6 global collaborators. Sample metadata almost always included a de-identified subject ID, COVID-19 status, age in years and sex. Where available, HLA class I and class II types were obtained from metadata supplied by the sample provider rather than from assay-based typing.

TCRbeta CDR3 regions were amplified from genomic DNA using the immunoSEQ Assay, a bias-controlled multiplex PCR. The paper's processing steps were these. The number of nucleated cells in each sample was estimated from the amplification of reference gene primers within the assay. To quantify the absolute abundance of each unique TCRbeta CDR3 rearrangement, sequence reads were collapsed and filtered. For each sample, productive Simpson clonality was calculated as the square root of Simpson's diversity index over productive rearrangements. Imported from immuneACCESS, the table was reduced by TCRdb to in-frame sequences with V and J called. These copies leave out some clones; in studies compared against another copy, an unresolved V gene accounts for under half, and the cause of the remainder is not known. The V and J calls and clone size were taken over from that table, and D and trimming were inferred from the DNA. The sample table records roughly 410,000 clones; around nine tenths of these occur just once. The ten biggest clones cover 1.5% to 1.9% of the sample.

Study-level results and caveats: The amount of clinical and demographic metadata varied by source and participant and was provided uncurated.

Material: peripheral blood. Rearrangement joined TRBV5-1 to TRBJ2-6, and TRBD1 may be the D gene, going by 7 matching bases. This TCR was sampled from a woman between 35 and 50 years old with COVID-19, enrolled during active disease. The DNA sequence is TGCGCCAGCAGCTATACAGGGGACTCTCTCTCTGGGGCCAACGTCCTGACTTTC. The resulting protein is CASSYTGDSLSGANVLTF.